The source of this T cell receptor (beta chain) is a study of T cells after posttransplantation cyclophosphamide. Cells defined as naive were viable CD3+CD4+ or CD3+CD8+ and CCR7+CD45RA+CD45RO-CD95-CD27+CD28+. On the day of bone marrow donation, the related graft donor provided peripheral blood. Comment on this clone: Its target is unknown.

Measured with immunoSEQ multiplex PCR; TCRdb has only the in-frame clones, and not every one. The repertoire holds tens of thousands of clones, over 75% seen once, with 0.1% in the top ten. V lost 5 bases to trimming and J lost 6 bases; unmatched junction nucleotides: 5. Looked up from germline, CDR1 is SNHLY and CDR2 is FYNNEI. The CDR3 contains 15 residues. Whole-study results and caveats: Recipient CMV seropositivity and CMV reactivation strongly tracked TRB clonality. Later blood repertoires were often dominated by clones from the donor CD8+ memory compartment. Tissue-infiltrating T cells from skin or gut overlapped little with blood T cells.

The chain joins TRBV2 to TRBJ2-2, with 11 bases matching TRBD2. Sequenced material: naive CD4+ T cells sorted from blood. This receptor was taken from a man aged 25 to 45 in good health and a related stem cell transplant donor. CDR3 protein: CASSPTLAGAGELFF. The CDR3 region has the DNA TGTGCCAGCAGTCCTACACTAGCGGGGGCCGGGGAGCTGTTTTTT.